This T cell receptor beta chain was retrieved from a study of early T cells in non-severe SARS-CoV-2 infection. A single record per CDR3 protein comes from TCRdb applying MiXCR to the 5' RACE reads. Of 35,000 to 45,000 distinct CDR3 sequences listed, approximately 5.9% are singletons. This clonotype showed up many times. The sequencing here drew on whole blood, taken at baseline. This receptor was taken from an adult who was a healthcare worker with PCR-confirmed SARS-CoV-2 infection or an uninfected control (not recorded which).

The CDR3 spells CSVPRLAGFRDTQYF. CDR3 bases: TGCAGTGTCCCAAGACTAGCGGGGTTTCGGGATACGCAGTATTTT. The chain recombines TRBV20-1 with TRBJ2-3; 11 nucleotides match TRBD2. Germline assignment: CDR1 DFQATT and CDR2 SNEGSKA (reference sequence). V gave up 7 bases and J gave up 6 bases; unmatched junction bases: 12. This CDR3 is built from 15 residues.